The source of this TCR beta chain is a study of blood T cell repertoires in COVID-19. At the level of the study: From the United States, Italy and Spain came samples of acute and convalescent COVID-19.

While infection was still active, Seattle patients were enrolled and then followed longitudinally. Trimming cost V 0 bases and J 7 bases, with 10 bases left between them. Germline V gives CDR1 MNHEY, CDR2 SMNVEV (reference sequence). CDR3 length: 15 amino acids. Authors' methods: How many nucleated cells were present was estimated from reference gene primer amplification. Sequencing was performed with immunoSEQ multiplex PCR; in TCRdb, only in-frame clones are kept and a portion is missing. The V and J calls and clone size were taken over from that table, and D and trimming were inferred from the DNA. The sample holds 250,000 to 350,000 clones, about 81% seen once.

The sample was peripheral blood. V and J are TRBV27 and TRBJ1-6, with D possibly being TRBD1 (5 bases). The receptor comes from a human donor with COVID-19, enrolled during active disease. The donor label of this sample is uncertain. CDR3 bases: TGTGCCAGCAGTTTATCACGGGGGTCCAATTCACCCCTCCACTTT. Its translation is CASSLSRGSNSPLHF.